A single T cell receptor beta chain is shown here with its context. Its antigen remains unidentified. The input lacks base qualities; no much larger clone sits a single base away. This specimen comes from a study of shared clonotypes between healthy human individuals (dated by TCRdb to about 2020). A note on the overall study: A couple of women and three men aged 18 to 49 years were included in the cohort. For each donor, three plates each were used for CD4 naive and CD4 memory, two plates were used for CD8 naive, and one plate was used for CD8 memory. The study deeply sequenced blood TCR repertoires of about 5 healthy adults to estimate repertoire size and the extent of clonotype sharing between individuals. To increase sequencing depth and limit assay-specific biases, TCR repertoire library preparation and sequencing were carried out by different laboratories using diverse techniques. Leukapheresis yielded between about 0.9 and 9.5 billion PBMCs per donor. Results and caveats for the whole study, not just this receptor: Clonotypes shared by all four sorted-subset donors showed higher generation probabilities than non-shared clonotypes. Pairwise subsampling indicated that sequencing depth was expected to affect the degree of clonotype sharing among donors. Incomplete sequencing was indicated by rarefaction of sorted-subset datasets, despite the large sequencing depth. About 5% of naive CD4, around 4% of naive CD8, 2.3% of memory CD4, and about 0.4% of memory CD8 clonotypes were shared across a few donors. Estimated clonotype richness was generally larger for naive than for memory subsets. Only blood was sampled, and tissue TCR repertoires likely differ from those in blood. Because the study included only a small number of donors, the genetic and exposure-history diversity represented was limited.

V loses 4 bases of germline sequence and J loses 0 bases, and the interval between the two ends is 7 bases. From a lookup of the germline V gene (reference sequence), CDR1 and CDR2 are SEHNR and FQNEAQ. The CDR3 numbers 14 residues from cysteine through phenylalanine. Only CDR3 DNA is held: 42 bases, read in frame from base 1. The donors were healthy, HIV-negative adults with no recently reported acute infections or vaccinations. Only Caucasian adults living in Nashville, Tennessee, USA were represented among the donors. CD4+ T cells were enriched by magnetic negative selection, after which naive cells were positively selected on CD45RA and the negative fraction was taken as the memory subset. Blood was obtained by leukapheresis, after which PBMCs were separated by Ficoll-Histopaque density gradient centrifugation and cryopreserved in liquid nitrogen vapor phase. Analytical flow cytometry was used to check the purity and quantity of every magnetically sorted T cell population. From each sorted fraction, genomic DNA was isolated and quantified by UV absorbance on a Nanodrop 2000c.

Using the deep immunoSEQ assay, multiplex PCR amplified TCR CDR3 regions from genomic DNA. For each cell subset, the extracted genomic DNA was distributed evenly across all wells of several immunoSEQ 96-well plates, and each plate served as one replicate. For sorted subsets, around 0.2 ug of genomic DNA, equivalent to around 31,000 T cell genomes, went into each replicate PCR. The purified libraries were quantified using a Qubit 3.0 fluorometer, sized with a Bioanalyzer 2100, and then quantified again using the KAPA Library Quantification kit. Every immunoSEQ 96-well plate was sequenced on a dedicated single-read 150-cycle Illumina NextSeq 550 flow cell. On the authors' methods: Because the immunoSEQ output held only junctional sequences and lacked quality scores, the filtering could not match the filtering applied to full-length reads. Sequences were annotated with PyIR, a Python wrapper for IgBLAST v1.9, and V/J genes and CDR3 were assigned using IMGT germline references. Reads were filtered out if the reads had weak V/J assignments (E-value above 1e-6), no CDR3, stop codons, out-of-frame junctions, or ambiguous translated residues. V3J clonotypes were defined by identical inferred V gene, J gene, and CDR3 amino acid sequence. The percentage overlap between two repertoires was calculated by dividing the number of shared unique clonotypes by the size of the smaller repertoire. Repertoire richness was assessed with RTK rarefaction, the Chao1 estimator, and Recon v2.1 estimates of unobserved clonotypes. Generation probabilities were computed with OLGA for all TCRbeta clonotypes obtained by the gDNA method from a few donors. TCRdb holds this immuneACCESS table with in-frame rearrangements only. Some clones are missing; in checked studies, unresolved V genes explain under half, and the rest has no known cause. V and J calls and clone size are copied from that table; D and trimming were computed from the DNA. The sample table records 1,400,000 or so clones; around 98.5% of these occur just once. The top ten clonotypes cover about 0.34% of the sample.

This clonotype was sampled from a young man in good health. The sequenced sample consisted of naive CD4+ T cells sorted from blood. The sample's cell subset or site label, decoded: CD45RA+ positively selected. The chain is encoded by TRBV7-9 joined to TRBJ2-1; no confident D gene assignment can be made. CDR3 region: CASSSQSSYNEQFF. The bases read TGTGCCAGCAGCTCGCAGAGCTCCTACAATGAGCAGTTCTTC.